Listed below are T cell receptor beta chains from one sample, sequenced in a study of CD8 T cells in Susac syndrome. TCRdb re-called the immunoSEQ multiplex PCR reads with MiXCR, one entry per CDR3 protein. The table has roughly 250,000 distinct CDR3 sequences, around 96% seen once. The sample comprised CD4+ T cells from PBMCs. The receptors derive from a human donor with Susac syndrome. The CDR3 runs from the conserved cysteine through the conserved F or W. The order of the fields is D gene, J gene, clone size, V gene, CDR3 DNA, CDR3 protein. A D gene is named only where the DNA matches it firmly. Some rows have no size entry. The others give once, few or many, or a class for an expanded clone.

>-|TRBJ1-2|-|TRBV28
TGTGCCAGCAGTCAGGGTACCGATGGCTACACCTTC
CASSQGTDGYTF
>TRBD1|TRBJ2-7|-|TRBV29-1
TGCAGCGTTGAAGATCGCGGGAGACAGGGGGCAGACGAGCAGTACTTC
CSVEDRGRQGADEQYF
>-|TRBJ2-3|-|TRBV23-1
TGCGCCAGCAGTCAATCTTCAGCCCGATCCGCCGATACGCAGTATTTT
CASSQSSARSADTQYF
>TRBD1|TRBJ2-7|-|TRBV5-6
TGTGCCAGCAGCCCCAGGGGACAGCCCAACTACGAGCAGTACTTC
CASSPRGQPNYEQYF
>-|TRBJ1-5|-|TRBV20-1
TGCAGTGCTAGAGATTTAAGTTCCAATCAGCCCCAGCATTTT
CSARDLSSNQPQHF
>-|TRBJ1-2|-|TRBV6-5
TGTGCCAGCACCCCGGGCAGAGTTTTCAATGGCTACACCTTC
CASTPGRVFNGYTF
>-|TRBJ2-3|-|TRBV9
TGTGCCAGCAGCAGTTTCGAGTTCCTGTCTACGCAGTATTTT
CASSSFEFLSTQYF
>TRBD1|TRBJ2-7|-|TRBV7-9
TGTGCCAGCGCAAGACAGGGGATCTACGAGCAGTACTTC
CASARQGIYEQYF
>TRBD2|TRBJ2-7|-|TRBV20-1
TGCAGTGGACGGGGAGGGGCGGTCGTCGAGCAGTACTTC
CSGRGGAVVEQYF
>TRBD2|TRBJ2-5|-|TRBV27
TGTGCCAGCAGCCTCAGCGTACTAGCGAGGCGAGAGACCCAGTACTTC
CASSLSVLARRETQYF
>TRBD2|TRBJ2-1|-|TRBV24-1
TGTGCCACCAGTGGAATAGCGGGAGAAGAGCAGTTCTTC
CATSGIAGEEQFF
>-|TRBJ2-1|-|TRBV3-1
TGTGCCAGCAGCCGGCAGTACAATGAGCAGTTCTTC
CASSRQYNEQFF
>TRBD2|TRBJ2-7|-|TRBV12-3/TRBV12-4
TGTGCCAGCAGTTTAGGTAGCGGGGATGAGCAGTACTTC
CASSLGSGDEQYF
>TRBD2|TRBJ2-5|-|TRBV5-1
TGCGCCAGCAGCTTGGAATCGATTGCGGGAGACTTTAAGTACTTC
CASSLESIAGDFKYF
>-|TRBJ2-3|-|TRBV29-1
TGCAGCGCCCGTCTAGCGCTTAGCACAGATACGCAGTATTTT
CSARLALSTDTQYF
>TRBD2|TRBJ2-1|-|TRBV7-2
TGTGCCAGCAGCTTAGATTCTAGCGGGAGCGATGAGCAGTTCTTC
CASSLDSSGSDEQFF
>TRBD1|TRBJ2-7|-|TRBV7-8
TGTGCCAGCAGCTATTCCGGGACAGTACCGACCTACGAGCAGTACTTC
CASSYSGTVPTYEQYF
>-|TRBJ1-5|few|TRBV11-3
TGTGCCAGCAGCTTGCAGGATCAGCCCCAGCATTTT
CASSLQDQPQHF
>-|TRBJ2-7|-|TRBV4-1
TGCGCCAGCAGCAAAGCCGGGACGAACTACGAGCAGTACTTC
CASSKAGTNYEQYF
>-|TRBJ2-7|-|TRBV9
TGTGCCAGCAGCCCCCGGACAGACCCCTCCTACGAGCAGTACTTC
CASSPRTDPSYEQYF
>-|TRBJ2-6|once|TRBV20-1
TGCAGTGCAGGTCCAACTACTGGGGCCAACGTCCTGACTTTC
CSAGPTTGANVLTF
>-|TRBJ2-2|-|TRBV15
TGTGCCACCAGCAGAGATCCCGGCGCTCCGAACACCGGGGAGCTGTTTTTT
CATSRDPGAPNTGELFF
>TRBD1|TRBJ1-2|once|TRBV27
TGTGCCAGCAGTTCCGATAGGACAGGGACGGCTAACTATGGCTACACCTTC
CASSSDRTGTANYGYTF
>TRBD1|TRBJ2-5|-|TRBV28
TGTGCCAGCAGTTGGACAGGACCGTCTAGCTGGGAGACCCAGTACTTC
CASSWTGPSSWETQYF
>-|TRBJ2-7|once|TRBV3-1
TGTGCCAGCAGCCGGAACAGGGCCCTGGAGCAGTACTTC
CASSRNRALEQYF
>TRBD2|TRBJ2-1|-|TRBV30
TGTGCCTGGTCAATCCTAGCGGCTATAAACAATGAGCAGTTCTTC
CAWSILAAINNEQFF
>-|TRBJ2-6|-|TRBV6-5
TGTGCCAGCAGTTATAAGCTGTCTGGGGCCAACGTCCTGACTTTC
CASSYKLSGANVLTF
>-|TRBJ2-5|-|TRBV9
TGTGCCAGCAGCGTAAGAGGGTACCAAGAGACCCAGTACTTC
CASSVRGYQETQYF
>-|TRBJ1-2|-|TRBV6-6
TGTGCCAGCAGTTACGATGACAGGAACTATGGCTACACCTTC
CASSYDDRNYGYTF
>TRBD2|TRBJ2-7|-|TRBV4-1
TGCGCCAGCAGCCAAAATCCGCTAGCGGTCTACGAGCAGTACTTC
CASSQNPLAVYEQYF
>-|TRBJ2-3|-|TRBV30
TGTGCCTGGAGTGGGGTCCCCCTATCAGATACGCAGTATTTT
CAWSGVPLSDTQYF
>TRBD2|TRBJ2-1|-|TRBV20-1
TGCAGTGCTAGAGATCTTGGGCGGGAGGGATTCTGGGGGAATGAGCAGTTCTTC
CSARDLGREGFWGNEQFF
>TRBD1|TRBJ2-5|-|TRBV7-4
TGTGCCAGCAGCTTAATCGGACAGGGAAAAGAGACCCAGTACTTC
CASSLIGQGKETQYF
>-|TRBJ1-1|-|TRBV29-1
TGCAGCGCCGAAAAGTCCCAGGTTGAAGCTTTCTTT
CSAEKSQVEAFF
>-|TRBJ2-1|-|TRBV2
TGTGCCAGCAGTTCCATCCACTGGGACCTCTACAATGAGCAGTTCTTC
CASSSIHWDLYNEQFF
>-|TRBJ1-1|-|TRBV3-1
TGTGCCAGCAGCCCAGGTCCCTTCCCCGAAGCTTTCTTT
CASSPGPFPEAFF
>TRBD1|TRBJ1-1|-|TRBV30
TGTGCCTGGAGTGCCCGTACAGGGGGCATCGGGAACACTGAAGCTTTCTTT
CAWSARTGGIGNTEAFF
>-|TRBJ2-3|-|TRBV15
TGTGCCACCAGCAGGACGATTGTCGCGGGGCGCACAGATACGCAGTATTTT
CATSRTIVAGRTDTQYF
>-|TRBJ2-7|-|TRBV20-1
TGCAGTGCTCAAGTAATGTCTCCCGGGACGGCTTCCTACGAGCAGTACTTC
CSAQVMSPGTASYEQYF